These 27 T cell receptor beta chains came from one sample sequenced in a study of cytomegalovirus exposure and HLA in healthy donors. Amplification used 60 Vbeta primers and 13 Jbeta primers. TCRdb's copy holds only in-frame clones and misses some; the assay was immunoSEQ multiplex PCR. The sample carries approximately 140,000 clones, 60% to 85% recorded once. Input material: PBMCs. The receptors derive from a woman aged 40 to 50 in good health and CMV-seropositive.

This clone has a single count. The rearrangement links TRBV4-2 to TRBJ1-1; 8 bases align to TRBD1. The ends lost 3 bases at V and 7 bases at J; junction bases unmatched: 4. Per germline, CDR1 LGHNA and CDR2 YNFKEQ. The CDR3 contains 13 residues. The DNA for the CDR3 is TGTGCCAGCAGCCACGGACAGGGTAGTGAAGCTTTCTTT. Encoded protein: CASSHGQGSEAFF.

The V and J genes are TRBV18 and TRBJ1-1; tentative D call: TRBD1 (5 bases). The CDR3 has 14 residues. Germline-derived CDR1 and CDR2 are KGHSH and LQKENI. With 6 bases removed from V and 4 bases from J, the gap between germline ends came to 15 bases. The CDR3 loop is CASSPGVSPTEAFF. CDR3 bases: TGTGCCAGCTCCCCGGGGGTGTCCCCCACTGAAGCTTTCTTT.

This clone was recorded a few times. V is TRBV5-6 and J is TRBJ2-7, with a weak D call TRBD1 (5 bases). V shed 8 bases and J shed 1 base, with 16 bases lying between them. Germline V lookup: CDR1 SGHDT, CDR2 YYEEEE. The CDR3 has 14 amino acids. The CDR3 reads CASLAAGSSYEQYF. In nucleotides, the CDR3 is TGTGCCAGTCTCGCGGCAGGGTCATCCTACGAGCAGTACTTC.

V is TRBV6-5 and J is TRBJ1-2; D gene ambiguous. Trimming removed 6 bases at V and 7 bases at J, with 18 bases between. The CDR3 consists of 14 residues. CDR1 and CDR2 (germline): MNHEY, SVGAGI. In nucleotides, the CDR3 is TGTGCCAGCAGCCCTTACAAGGGAGGAGGTGGCTACACCTTC. Translated, it gives CASSPYKGGGGYTF.

This sequence joins TRBV10-3 and TRBJ2-3; a weak D match, TRBD2 (7 bases). The CDR3 totals 16 residues. From germline, CDR1 is ENHRY and CDR2 SYGVKD. The V gene lost 8 bases and the J gene lost 4 bases, with 22 bases spanning the gap. The CDR3 loop reads CAIEASMSGGPDTQYF. Written as DNA, the CDR3 is TGTGCCATCGAGGCCTCGATGTCCGGGGGGCCAGATACGCAGTATTTT.

CDR3 sequence reads: CASSSQGASETQYF. The CDR3 DNA sequence: TGTGCCAGCAGTTCACAGGGGGCTTCAGAGACCCAGTACTTC. The V call is TRBV28, the J call TRBJ2-5, with 9 bases aligning to TRBD1. The germline V gene has CDR1 MDHEN and CDR2 SYDVKM. The CDR3 has 14 amino acids. The J segment lost 4 bases and the V segment lost 4 bases, leaving 4 bases of the junction unmatched.

This clone was detected a few times. V usage is TRBV10-3 and J usage is TRBJ1-2, with 9 bases identical to TRBD1. J was trimmed by 7 bases and V by 6 bases; bases with no gene match: 9. Germline V CDR1 and CDR2: ENHRY, SYGVKD. The CDR3 has 14 residues. DNA of the CDR3: TGTGCCATCAGCCTCCAACAGGGGGCAGGTGGCTACACCTTC. Amino acids: CAISLQQGAGGYTF.

The chain recombines TRBV9 with TRBJ1-3; TRBD1 is a possible D gene (6 bases). This CDR3 comprises 18 residues. Trimming took 2 bases from V and 3 from J, leaving 21 bases between them. Looked up from germline, CDR1 is SGDLS and CDR2 is YYNGEE. The CDR3 nucleotides are TGTGCCAGCAGCGTTAAACAGGGAAGTCCTATGTTTGGAAACACCATATATTTT. Its translation is CASSVKQGSPMFGNTIYF.

This clone was picked up one time. The chain links TRBV19 to TRBJ1-5, with TRBD1 matching 10 bases. The J segment lost 2 bases and the V segment lost 3 bases, leaving 1 base of the junction unmatched. Germline loops: CDR1 LNHDA, CDR2 SQIVND (reference sequence). The length of the CDR3 is 15 residues. The CDR3 DNA reads TGTGCCAGTAGTATGGACAGGGGGGGCAATCAGCCCCAGCATTTT. Protein sequence: CASSMDRGGNQPQHF.

This chain links TRBV10-3 with TRBJ2-1, with 15 bases lining up with TRBD2. The length of the CDR3 is 17 residues. From germline, CDR1 is ENHRY and CDR2 SYGVKD. Losses at the gene ends were 7 bases for V and 5 bases for J; bases not matched to a gene: 9. Written as DNA, the CDR3 is TGTGCCATCAATCCCGGGACTAGCGGGGGGCAAAACAATGAGCAGTTCTTC. It codes for CAINPGTSGGQNNEQFF.

This clone was seen just once. The V and J genes are TRBV14 and TRBJ1-1, with D unresolved. V shed 3 bases and J shed 2 bases, with 10 bases lying between them. This CDR3 contains 14 residues. Germline CDR1 and CDR2: SGHDN and FVKESK. CDR3 residues: CASSHLLLNTEAFF. The CDR3 bases are TGTGCCAGCAGCCACTTACTCCTCAACACTGAAGCTTTCTTT.

This clone has only one observation. The chain uses TRBV5-1 and TRBJ1-2, with 8 bases identical to TRBD1. CDR1 SGHRS and CDR2 YFSETQ come from the germline V gene. This CDR3 region has 14 residues. J was trimmed by 3 bases and V by 2 bases; bases with no gene match: 3. The chain's CDR3 is CASSFGTGDYGYTF. CDR3 sequence (DNA): TGCGCCAGCAGCTTTGGGACAGGAGACTATGGCTACACCTTC.

This chain joins TRBV15 and TRBJ2-5; 8 bases fit TRBD2. The CDR3 length is 13 residues. CDR1 is LNHNV and CDR2 is YYDKDF in the germline V gene (reference sequence). Trimming cost V 3 bases and J 7 bases; bases outside gene matches: 4. The chain's CDR3 is CATSSSGVGTQYF. The CDR3 DNA sequence: TGTGCCACCAGCAGTAGCGGGGTAGGGACCCAGTACTTC.

The V call is TRBV6-5, the J call TRBJ2-5; TRBD2 agrees at 10 bases. This CDR3 is 15 amino acids long. After removal of 2 bases from V and 5 bases from J, the junction contained 5 bases not matched to a gene. Germline V lookup: CDR1 MNHEY, CDR2 SVGAGI. The CDR3 bases are TGTGCCAGCAGTTACGGGCTAGCGGGGGTGGAGACCCAGTACTTC. Amino acids: CASSYGLAGVETQYF.

This chain joins TRBV11-2 and TRBJ2-3; 7 nucleotides agree with TRBD2. Germline assignment: CDR1 SGHAT and CDR2 FQNNGV. With 5 bases clipped from V and 5 bases from J, the junction kept 7 bases outside the gene matches. The CDR3 has 14 amino acids. The CDR3 region is CASSQTSVRDTQYF. CDR3 bases: TGTGCCAGCAGCCAAACTAGCGTGAGAGATACGCAGTATTTT.

The genes are TRBV30 and TRBJ1-6, with D tentatively TRBD1 (5 bases). Looked up from germline, CDR1 is GTSNPN and CDR2 is SVGIG (reference sequence). The ends were cut back, 3 bases at V and 7 bases at J, with 10 bases in the middle. The CDR3 is 13 amino acids. CDR3 loop: CAWSLQVNSPLHF. Written as DNA, the CDR3 is TGTGCCTGGAGCTTACAGGTGAATTCACCCCTCCACTTT.

The gene calls are TRBV7-2 and TRBJ2-1; the D is unclear. CDR1 and CDR2 from the germline V gene are SGHTA and FQGNSA. V lost 5 bases, J lost 0 bases, and 11 bases lay in between. This CDR3 contains 15 residues. In DNA, the CDR3 is TGTGCCAGCAGCATCGGGTCTATCTCCTACAATGAGCAGTTCTTC. It translates to CASSIGSISYNEQFF.

The chain combines TRBV28 with TRBJ2-7; 7 bases map to TRBD2. The CDR3 loop spans 11 amino acids. Unmatched junction bases numbered 1, after V lost 4 bases and J lost 7 bases. Germline assignment: CDR1 MDHEN and CDR2 SYDVKM. The CDR3 DNA follows: TGTGCCAGCAGTTGGGGGGGGGAGCAGTACTTC. Its protein is CASSWGGEQYF.

This clone was detected only once. This chain uses TRBV2 with TRBJ2-1, with D possibly matching TRBD1 (6 bases). This CDR3 comprises 13 residues. CDR1 is SNHLY, CDR2 FYNNEI, per germline. Trimming stripped 7 bases from V and 6 bases from J, with 13 bases between. Here the CDR3 reads CASTAQGVNEQFF. In nucleotides, the CDR3 is TGTGCCAGCACCGCACAGGGAGTCAATGAGCAGTTCTTC.

The chain uses TRBV4-1 and TRBJ2-1; 10 bases map to TRBD2. The junction had 6 bases not matched to a gene; V was cut back by 4 bases and J by 0 bases. CDR1 is MGHRA and CDR2 is YSYEKL in the germline V gene. This CDR3 is built from 17 residues. This CDR3 reads CASSRSGGVGSYNEQFF. In DNA form, the CDR3 reads TGCGCCAGCAGCCGGAGCGGGGGGGTCGGCTCCTACAATGAGCAGTTCTTC.

The CDR3 nucleotides read TGCGCCAGCAGCTTGCACACCCGAGGGAACACCGGGGAGCTGTTTTTT. It is translated as CASSLHTRGNTGELFF. V usage is TRBV5-1 and J usage is TRBJ2-2; D is unclear. CDR3 length equals 16 residues. Germline CDR1 and CDR2: SGHRS and YFSETQ. Deletions cut 1 base from V and 1 base from J, with 11 bases between.

In regard to this clone: At one boundary the junction diverges from the germline segment, which might be a read error. V gene TRBV10-2 combines with J gene TRBJ1-2; a weak D match, TRBD1 (6 bases). This CDR3 comprises 13 residues. CDR1 and CDR2 (germline): WSHSY, SAAADI. CDR3 sequence: CASSATGSSSYPF. CDR3 nucleotide sequence: TGCGCCAGCAGCGCCACAGGGTCCTCGTCCTATCCCTTC.

The chain joins TRBV19 to TRBJ2-7; D might be TRBD2 (5 bases). Germline loops: CDR1 LNHDA, CDR2 SQIVND (reference sequence). V dropped 3 bases and J dropped 5 bases, with 14 bases sitting between them. The CDR3 covers 14 residues. The CDR3: CASSIGIYYNEQYF. The CDR3 region has the DNA TGTGCCAGTAGTATCGGGATCTACTACAACGAGCAGTACTTC.

The chain couples TRBV11-2 to TRBJ1-6; D is unresolved. Germline CDR1 is SGHAT and CDR2 is FQNNGV. V dropped 3 bases and J dropped 5 bases, with 8 bases sitting between them. The length of the CDR3 is 14 residues. This chain's CDR3 is CASSLTYDNSPLHF. The CDR3 region has the DNA TGTGCCAGCAGCTTGACTTATGATAATTCACCCCTCCACTTT. The whole variable domain, filled in from reference TRBV11-2 and TRBJ1-6, reads EAGVAQSPRYKIIEKRQSVAFWCNPISGHATLYWYQQILGQGPKLLIQFQNNGVVDDSQLPKDRFSAERLKGVDSTLKIQPAKLEDSAVYLCASSLTYDNSPLHFGNGTRLTVT.

The J gene is TRBJ1-2, the V gene TRBV28; D gene ambiguous. Deletions cut 3 bases from V and 11 bases from J, with 19 bases between. Germline V gene data show CDR1 as MDHEN and CDR2 as SYDVKM. The CDR3 is 14 residues long. This chain's CDR3 is CASSLANGVLSYTF. The CDR3 region has the DNA TGTGCCAGCAGTTTGGCCAACGGGGTCCTTTCATACACCTTC.

The rearrangement joins TRBV28 to TRBJ1-1; D is unresolved. V lost 6 bases to trimming and J lost 2 bases, with 13 bases between them. There are 14 residues in the CDR3. Germline V gives CDR1 MDHEN, CDR2 SYDVKM. The CDR3 here is CASSPRQPNTEAFF. The CDR3 region has the DNA TGTGCCAGCAGCCCCAGACAACCTAACACTGAAGCTTTCTTT.

This clone was seen just once. This sequence joins TRBV7-9 and TRBJ2-1; TRBD2 aligns across 9 bases. Germline loops: CDR1 SEHNR, CDR2 FQNEAQ (reference sequence). V lost 3 bases and J lost 8; bases outside the gene matches: 5. The CDR3 runs to 14 residues. The CDR3, as DNA: TGTGCCAGCAGCTTGGCGGGGGGGTACGATGAGCAGTTCTTC. It translates to CASSLAGGYDEQFF.